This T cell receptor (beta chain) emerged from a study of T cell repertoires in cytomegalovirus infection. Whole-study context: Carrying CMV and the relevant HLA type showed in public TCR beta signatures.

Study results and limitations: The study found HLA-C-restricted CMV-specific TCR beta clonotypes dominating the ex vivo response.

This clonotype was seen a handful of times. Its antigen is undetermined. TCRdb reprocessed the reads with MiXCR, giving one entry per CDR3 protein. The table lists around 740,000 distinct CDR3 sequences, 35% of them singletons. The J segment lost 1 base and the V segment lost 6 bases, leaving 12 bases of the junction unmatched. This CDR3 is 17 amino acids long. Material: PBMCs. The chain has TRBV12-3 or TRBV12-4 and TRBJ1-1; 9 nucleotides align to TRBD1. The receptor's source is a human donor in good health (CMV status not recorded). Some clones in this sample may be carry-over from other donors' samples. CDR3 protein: CASSRWDRATSNTEAFF. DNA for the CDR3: TGTGCCAGCAGCCGATGGGACAGGGCAACCTCGAACACTGAAGCTTTCTTT.